This TCR beta chain was recovered during a study of molecular identifiers for immune sequencing clone quantification (dated by TCRdb to between 2018 and 2020). Regarding the study in general: In a replicate experiment, RNA from roughly 21,000 or 96,000 naive CD8 T cells was split into five aliquots, four of which were sequenced. CD8 T cells were used in a methods study to benchmark molecular-identifier clustering-based TCR repertoire sequencing (MIDCIRS) and TCR RNA copy counting. Points the paper makes about the study in general: Modeling indicated about 3 TCR RNA copies recovered per cell, compared with around 10 by digital PCR, which implies a capture efficiency of about 27%. In CMV-specific effector cells, clones with more than 20 RNA copies accounted for over 99% of molecules, whereas in naive cells such clones accounted for under 1%. Identical TCR molecules sharing a barcode could cause highly expanded clone sizes to be underestimated. Naive libraries contained spiked-in Jurkat TCR RNA (10 copies' worth), which is not part of the donor repertoire. When barcode sub-clustering was left out, chimeric consensus sequences inflated TCR diversity, with chimeras reaching as high as 47%. Spiked-in Jurkat TCR RNA equivalent to a single cell was reported to be detectable even among over 800,000 naive CD8 T cells.

The CDR3 starts with the cysteine, ends with the phenylalanine, and has 13 residues. The retained sequence is limited to the CDR3, 39 bases, with the frame set at the first base. Compared with germline, V lacks 8 bases and J lacks 7 bases; bases without a gene match: 10. Libraries of naive CD8 T cells were built from anywhere between about 18,000 and 1,000,000 sorted cells, with 10%, 30% or 50% of the purified RNA used. Naive CD8 T cells, defined as CD8+CD4-CCR7+CD45RA+, were FACS-sorted into RLT Plus buffer on a BD FACSAria II. Detection sensitivity was tested by spiking Jurkat RNA equal to roughly ten TCR copies' worth into samples containing roughly 18,000-1,000,000 naive CD8 T cells. CD8 T cells were enriched using RosetteSep CD8+ T Cell Enrichment Cocktail and Ficoll-Paque, and the enriched cells then underwent ACK red cell lysis. The library was built by means of PCR. Sequencing instrument: NextSeq 500. Bulk TCR libraries were made following a previously described method, with the TCR primers given in Table S5. The Qiagen AllPrep DNA/RNA kit was used to purify total RNA. Before analysis, reads from multiple sequencing runs of one library were combined. The paper's data handling went like this. Only reads with exact TCR constant sequence were kept, trimmed to 150 nt, and grouped by their 12-nt molecular barcodes. Reads within each barcode group were sub-clustered using a 15% Levenshtein threshold, and quality-weighted consensus sequences were constructed for each RNA molecule. Non-functional sequences were excluded, and lower-count sequences lying one edit away from another sequence were also excluded. Barcode sub-clusters with fewer than 20% of the maximum read count were removed, based on fitting two negative binomial distributions. TCRdb reprocessing: public reads trimmed at Q25 with fastp, clones called with MiXCR, in-frame beta chains kept. Entries that share a CDR3 protein sequence are merged under the most common genes and DNA. What appears here as the V and J calls and clone size reflects TCRdb's work, not the paper's. For this sample the table gives a few hundred thousand distinct CDR3 sequences, of which roughly a quarter were detected only once. Around 0.7% of the sample lies in the top ten.

With respect to this clonotype: No cognate antigen has been identified for it. Per-nucleotide qualities are absent, and no much larger clonotype sits a single base away.

The rearrangement joined TRBV5-3 to TRBJ2-5; the junction holds 8 bases that match TRBD1. TRBV5-3 is an ORF for which the function is uncertain. The sequenced material came from naive CD8+ T cells from blood, with Jurkat cell RNA spiked in. Sample cell subset or site, as interpreted from the label and publication: FACS-sorted CD8+CD4-CCR7+CD45RA+ naive T cells. The sequence was obtained from a human donor in good health. Some libraries in this study had Jurkat cell RNA spiked in. The DNA reads as follows: TGTGCCAGCAGCCCGGGACAGGTCGCGACCCAGTACTTC. Its protein product is CASSPGQVATQYF.